This entry is about one T cell receptor beta chain. The age range of participants was about 18 to 90 years, with residence in under 30 US areas. This sample is part of a study of blood T cell repertoires in COVID-19. The CDR3 contains 13 residues. CDR1 is KGHSH and CDR2 is LQKENI in the germline V gene. With 6 bases removed from V and 7 bases from J, the gap between germline ends came to 10 bases. Profiling relied on immunoSEQ multiplex PCR, and the TCRdb table lists in-frame clones only, not all of them. The table includes approximately 180,000 clones, 82% detected once. The source is a woman aged 60 to 75 with acute COVID-19. Sequencing used PBMCs or T cells enriched from blood (not recorded which). This chain links TRBV18 with TRBJ1-6; TRBD1 might be the D (5 bases). CDR3 protein: CASSGLSNSPLHF. The CDR3 bases are TGTGCCAGCTCGGGACTATCAAATTCACCCCTCCACTTT.